Included here is one T cell receptor beta chain sequence, with context. Profiled with immunoSEQ multiplex PCR; TCRdb holds only in-frame clones, not every one. The data show 70,000 to 90,000 clones, with around 90% seen just once and 6.9% held by the top ten. The data derive from a study of blood T cell repertoires in COVID-19. The sample taken for sequencing was peripheral blood. This receptor was identified in a human donor in a cohort sampled during active COVID-19.

This CDR3 is CATKSGGASHRTDTQYF. CDR3 nucleotide sequence: TGCGCCACCAAAAGCGGGGGGGCGTCTCACCGCACAGATACGCAGTATTTT. V is TRBV10-2 and J is TRBJ2-3; TRBD2 matches at 10 bases. V was clipped by 10 bases and J by 1 base; unmatched bases: 14. The CDR3 totals 17 residues. In germline, CDR1 is WSHSY, CDR2 SAAADI.